The rows below give T cell receptor beta chains drawn from one sample of a study of T cell responses to AZD1222 COVID-19 vaccine. The data were produced by immunoSEQ multiplex PCR, yet TCRdb's version contains in-frame clones alone and is incomplete. Among about 140,000 clones listed, around 90% were seen once. The material was peripheral blood, obtained on day 0 of AZD1222 vaccination. The receptors here all came from an adult in good health. Both conserved end residues are part of each CDR3. Each record gives: clone size, J gene, V gene, D gene, CDR3 DNA, CDR3 protein. The D gene is left open where the match is weak. The listing skips clone size in some rows; elsewhere it reads once, few, many or a size class.

clone_size: -; j_call: TRBJ2-3; v_call: TRBV19; d_call: TRBD2; cdr3_nt: TGTGCCAGTAGCCGAAAGACTAGCGGGAGCGGGACAGATACGCAGTATTTT; cdr3_aa: CASSRKTSGSGTDTQYF
clone_size: -; j_call: TRBJ2-5; v_call: TRBV7-2; d_call: TRBD1; cdr3_nt: TGTGCCAGCAGCGAGGACAGGGTCGGAAAGACCCAGTACTTC; cdr3_aa: CASSEDRVGKTQYF
clone_size: -; j_call: TRBJ2-3; v_call: TRBV4-3; d_call: -; cdr3_nt: TGCGCCAGCAGCCAAACTAGCAGGGCAGATACGCAGTATTTT; cdr3_aa: CASSQTSRADTQYF
clone_size: -; j_call: TRBJ1-1; v_call: TRBV28; d_call: TRBD1; cdr3_nt: TGTGCCAGCAGTTTTAGGGGACAGGGGGGGAAGGCGGCTTTCTTT; cdr3_aa: CASSFRGQGGKAAFF
clone_size: -; j_call: TRBJ1-6; v_call: TRBV14; d_call: -; cdr3_nt: TGTGCCAGCAGCCAAGATAGACTCATAAATTCACCCCTCCACTTT; cdr3_aa: CASSQDRLINSPLHF
clone_size: once; j_call: TRBJ1-1; v_call: TRBV6-2/TRBV6-3; d_call: -; cdr3_nt: TGTGCCAGCAGTCCCCAATGGAACACTGAAGCTTTCTTT; cdr3_aa: CASSPQWNTEAFF
clone_size: -; j_call: TRBJ2-7; v_call: TRBV10-2; d_call: -; cdr3_nt: TGCGCCAGTAGGATGGACGGAGGATCCTACGAGCAGTACTTC; cdr3_aa: CASRMDGGSYEQYF
clone_size: few; j_call: TRBJ2-7; v_call: TRBV7-9; d_call: -; cdr3_nt: TGTGCCAGCAGCTTACAGCCCACCTACGAGCAGTACTTC; cdr3_aa: CASSLQPTYEQYF
clone_size: -; j_call: TRBJ2-2; v_call: TRBV2; d_call: -; cdr3_nt: TGTGCCAGCAGTGAACAGGGTTACGGGGAGCTGTTTTTT; cdr3_aa: CASSEQGYGELFF
clone_size: -; j_call: TRBJ1-2; v_call: TRBV6-5; d_call: -; cdr3_nt: TGTGCCAGCAGTAAATGGGGTGGCTATGGCTACACCTTC; cdr3_aa: CASSKWGGYGYTF
clone_size: -; j_call: TRBJ1-2; v_call: TRBV5-4; d_call: -; cdr3_nt: TGTGCCAGCAGCGTTGGGACGGTTCTTAACTATGGCTACACCTTC; cdr3_aa: CASSVGTVLNYGYTF
clone_size: once; j_call: TRBJ2-3; v_call: TRBV5-4; d_call: TRBD2; cdr3_nt: TGTGCCAGCAGACAGCGGGAATGGAGCACAGATACGCAGTATTTT; cdr3_aa: CASRQREWSTDTQYF
clone_size: -; j_call: TRBJ2-3; v_call: TRBV3-1/TRBV3-2; d_call: -; cdr3_nt: TGTGCCAGCAGCCAAGGAAGGCCCATCACAGATACGCAGTATTTT; cdr3_aa: CASSQGRPITDTQYF
clone_size: few; j_call: TRBJ1-5; v_call: TRBV5-8; d_call: -; cdr3_nt: TGTGCCAGCAGCCTTCCGGACGCTAGCAATCAGCCCCAGCATTTT; cdr3_aa: CASSLPDASNQPQHF
clone_size: -; j_call: TRBJ2-3; v_call: TRBV7-8; d_call: -; cdr3_nt: TGTGCCAGCAGGACCGACAGTGGTGAAGGAGATACGCAGTATTTT; cdr3_aa: CASRTDSGEGDTQYF
clone_size: once; j_call: TRBJ2-3; v_call: TRBV2; d_call: TRBD2; cdr3_nt: TGTGCCAGCAGTTCCCGGACTAGCGGGGCCACAGATACGCAGTATTTT; cdr3_aa: CASSSRTSGATDTQYF
clone_size: -; j_call: TRBJ1-3; v_call: TRBV5-8; d_call: -; cdr3_nt: TGTGCCAGCAGCTTGGGACAGCTAGGAAACACCATATATTTT; cdr3_aa: CASSLGQLGNTIYF
clone_size: -; j_call: TRBJ2-5; v_call: TRBV4-1; d_call: TRBD2; cdr3_nt: TGCGCCAGCAGCCAAGGGTCGGGAGGTTCGGAGACCCAGTACTTC; cdr3_aa: CASSQGSGGSETQYF
clone_size: once; j_call: TRBJ1-3; v_call: TRBV5-6; d_call: -; cdr3_nt: TGTGCCAGCAGCAGGTCAGCGGGAAACACCATATATTTT; cdr3_aa: CASSRSAGNTIYF
clone_size: -; j_call: TRBJ1-1; v_call: TRBV5-1; d_call: -; cdr3_nt: TGCGCCAGCAGCCCGTTCGGGAACACTGAAGCTTTCTTT; cdr3_aa: CASSPFGNTEAFF
clone_size: -; j_call: TRBJ1-6; v_call: TRBV27; d_call: -; cdr3_nt: TGTGCCAGCAGTTTATTGGGGGCCTGGTCCAATTCACCCCTCCACTTT; cdr3_aa: CASSLLGAWSNSPLHF
clone_size: -; j_call: TRBJ2-4; v_call: TRBV2; d_call: TRBD1; cdr3_nt: TGTGCCAGCAGTCATCCCCTGACAGGGATCGGCTCTACCAAAAACATTCAGTACTTC; cdr3_aa: CASSHPLTGIGSTKNIQYF
clone_size: -; j_call: TRBJ2-7; v_call: TRBV7-9; d_call: -; cdr3_nt: TGTGCCAGCAGCTTAGCTCTGGAGCCCTACGAGCAGTACTTC; cdr3_aa: CASSLALEPYEQYF
clone_size: -; j_call: TRBJ1-1; v_call: TRBV2; d_call: -; cdr3_nt: TGTGCCAGCAAAGAGGGACCTCGGAACACTGAAGCTTTCTTT; cdr3_aa: CASKEGPRNTEAFF
clone_size: -; j_call: TRBJ2-7; v_call: TRBV21-1; d_call: -; cdr3_nt: TGTGCCAGCAGTCCCCATTGGGCTCCCAGAGACGAGCAGTACTTC; cdr3_aa: CASSPHWAPRDEQYF
clone_size: -; j_call: TRBJ1-5; v_call: TRBV2; d_call: -; cdr3_nt: TGTGCCAGCAGTGATGAAGGGAATCAGCCCCAGCATTTT; cdr3_aa: CASSDEGNQPQHF
clone_size: -; j_call: TRBJ2-5; v_call: TRBV28; d_call: -; cdr3_nt: TGTGCCAGCACTGGGGGGGCGGATGAGACCCAGTACTTC; cdr3_aa: CASTGGADETQYF
clone_size: -; j_call: TRBJ1-4; v_call: TRBV15; d_call: -; cdr3_nt: TGTGCCACCAGCAGAGATGGGAGGACAGAAAAACTGTTTTTT; cdr3_aa: CATSRDGRTEKLFF
clone_size: -; j_call: TRBJ2-5; v_call: TRBV6-5; d_call: TRBD1; cdr3_nt: TGTGCCAGCAGGACAGGGCTAGAGACCCAGTACTTC; cdr3_aa: CASRTGLETQYF
clone_size: -; j_call: TRBJ1-1; v_call: TRBV5-8; d_call: -; cdr3_nt: TGTGCCAGCAGACCAGACAGGACCCGAACTGAAGCTTTCTTT; cdr3_aa: CASRPDRTRTEAFF
clone_size: -; j_call: TRBJ2-5; v_call: TRBV3-1/TRBV3-2; d_call: -; cdr3_nt: TGTGCCAGCAGCGAACCTATTGGGGGGGCTCAAGAGACCCAGTACTTC; cdr3_aa: CASSEPIGGAQETQYF
clone_size: -; j_call: TRBJ2-3; v_call: TRBV29-1; d_call: -; cdr3_nt: TGCAGCGTTGGCGGGATCGGCGATACGCAGTATTTT; cdr3_aa: CSVGGIGDTQYF
clone_size: -; j_call: TRBJ2-1; v_call: TRBV20-1; d_call: TRBD2; cdr3_nt: TGCAGTGCTAGTCGTGCTAGCGGGAGCGATGAGCAGTTCTTC; cdr3_aa: CSASRASGSDEQFF
clone_size: -; j_call: TRBJ2-7; v_call: TRBV4-1; d_call: -; cdr3_nt: TGCGCCAGCAGCCAAGATAGGGGAACGGGCTACGAGCAGTACTTC; cdr3_aa: CASSQDRGTGYEQYF
clone_size: -; j_call: TRBJ1-3; v_call: TRBV18; d_call: -; cdr3_nt: TGTGCCAGCTCACCGAGCCCCCCGAGCTCTGGAAACACCATATATTTT; cdr3_aa: CASSPSPPSSGNTIYF
clone_size: -; j_call: TRBJ1-3; v_call: TRBV7-6; d_call: -; cdr3_nt: TGTGCCAGCAGCTTAGGAGCGGACACCATATATTTT; cdr3_aa: CASSLGADTIYF
clone_size: -; j_call: TRBJ1-6; v_call: TRBV7-3; d_call: -; cdr3_nt: TGTGCCAGCAGCTTGGGGGTGGCGTCACCCCTCCACTTT; cdr3_aa: CASSLGVASPLHF
clone_size: once; j_call: TRBJ1-2; v_call: TRBV19; d_call: -; cdr3_nt: TGTGCCAGTAGTTCCGGGCCCTTATATGGCTACACCTTC; cdr3_aa: CASSSGPLYGYTF
clone_size: -; j_call: TRBJ1-1; v_call: TRBV10-3; d_call: -; cdr3_nt: TGTGCCATCGGGAAGGGAGGACCTTTCTTT; cdr3_aa: CAIGKGGPFF
clone_size: -; j_call: TRBJ1-6; v_call: TRBV28; d_call: TRBD1; cdr3_nt: TGTGCCAGCAGCCCGTCGACAGGGAAAGGAACTTCACCCCTCCACTTT; cdr3_aa: CASSPSTGKGTSPLHF
clone_size: once; j_call: TRBJ1-6; v_call: TRBV28; d_call: -; cdr3_nt: TGTGCCAGCAGTTTACCCGGCATGGCCCTCCACTTT; cdr3_aa: CASSLPGMALHF